One and the same sample provided the 27 T cell receptor beta chains below, sequenced in a study of read filtering for tumor transcriptome and immune sequencing (dated by TCRdb to the early 2020s). TCRdb shows the sequencer as Illumina HiSeq 4000. TCR libraries were built from about 370 ng RNA with the Immunoverse kit, using molecular barcoded adaptors covering alpha/delta and beta/gamma chains. TCRdb took the public reads, trimmed them with fastp at Q25, ran MiXCR for clone calling and kept in-frame beta chains. Entries are consolidated by CDR3 protein sequence, retaining the most common genes and DNA. This sample is represented by more than 100,000 distinct CDR3 sequences; approximately 13% of them were singletons. The ten largest clones add up to 11% of the sample. The sequenced sample was a population of CD138-negative cells sorted from bone marrow. According to the study, the label for this sample's cell subset or site signals: bone marrow mononuclear cells depleted of CD138+ plasma/myeloma cells by negative magnetic selection. The receptors originated from a donor at least 40 years old with multiple myeloma.

This clonotype was seen ten or more times. The chain joins TRBV2 to TRBJ1-1; unclear D gene. V dropped 7 bases and J dropped 0 bases, with 9 bases sitting between them. The CDR3 runs to 13 residues. The germline gives CDR1 SNHLY, CDR2 FYNNEI. In DNA, the CDR3 is TGTGCCAGCAAGCGGGGTATGAACACTGAAGCTTTCTTT. Its translation is CASKRGMNTEAFF.

The chain recombines TRBV7-2 with TRBJ2-7; D possibly corresponds to TRBD2 (5 bases). V lost 8 bases and J lost 4, with 21 bases in between. This CDR3 has 15 residues. CDR1 SGHTA and CDR2 FQGNSA come from the germline V gene. As DNA, the CDR3 is TGTGCCAGCGCATTCGGAGGCTTCTCACGGTACGAGCAGTACTTC. It is translated as CASAFGGFSRYEQYF.

This clonotype was counted at least ten times. The genes are TRBV29-1 and TRBJ2-7; 8 bases align to TRBD2. CDR1 is SQVTM and CDR2 is ANQGSEA in the germline V gene. Trimming removed 2 bases from V and 9 bases from J; junction bases left unmatched: 9. The CDR3 sequence is 13 residues long. CDR3 coding DNA: TGCAGCGTTGAAAGTGAAGCGGGAGTATGGCAGTACTTC. It specifies CSVESEAGVWQYF.

This clonotype was detected a few times. The chain carries TRBV2 and TRBJ2-7; D is possibly TRBD1 (6 bases). Trimming cost V 3 bases and J 3 bases, with 12 bases left between them. Looked up from germline, CDR1 is SNHLY and CDR2 is FYNNEI. CDR3 length: 14 amino acids. The CDR3 nucleotides are TGTGCCAGCAGTGAGGCAGGGGCTCTCTACGAGCAGTACTTC. This gives the protein CASSEAGALYEQYF.

This chain joins TRBV30 and TRBJ2-1; TRBD2 is a possible D gene (5 bases). CDR1 is GTSNPN and CDR2 is SVGIG in the germline V gene (reference sequence). The CDR3 totals 13 residues. The V and J ends lost 0 bases and 10 bases respectively, with 13 bases between them. The CDR3 nucleotides read TGTGCCTGGAGTGTAAACGCATGGGAGGAGCAGTTCTTC. Translated, it gives CAWSVNAWEEQFF.

As for this clonotype: This may arise from a read error, as a much more abundant clone is one base away. V gene TRBV7-9 combines with J gene TRBJ2-5; D is uncertain. The CDR3 sequence is 12 residues long. Germline assignment: CDR1 SEHNR and CDR2 FQNEAQ (reference sequence). The CDR3 is CASSTLKETRYF. For the CDR3, the DNA is TGTGCCAGCAGCACCCTGAAAGAGACCCGGTACTTC.

In its sample, this clonotype was seen many times. The genes are TRBV5-6 and TRBJ1-1; 7 bases line up with TRBD1. CDR1 SGHDT and CDR2 YYEEEE come from the germline V gene. The CDR3 extends over 15 amino acids. With V trimmed by 3 bases and J by 4 bases, 9 bases remained unmatched. The CDR3 DNA follows: TGTGCCAGCAGCTCCCGTAGGGGGCGAGCCACTGAAGCTTTCTTT. The encoded protein is CASSSRRGRATEAFF.

This clonotype was picked up many times. This chain uses TRBV9 with TRBJ2-3; D is ambiguous. The length of the CDR3 is 17 residues. From germline, CDR1 is SGDLS and CDR2 YYNGEE. V gave up 4 bases and J gave up 0 bases, with 18 bases separating them. The CDR3 nucleotides read TGTGCCAGCAGCAGGCGACCGGAATTTACTAGCACAGATACGCAGTATTTT. It translates to CASSRRPEFTSTDTQYF.

This clonotype was recorded many times. The V gene is TRBV29-1, the J gene TRBJ2-1; 9 bases are shared with TRBD2. V lost 3 bases, J lost 9 bases, and 9 bases stayed unmatched. The CDR3 is made up of 14 amino acids. CDR1 and CDR2 (germline): SQVTM, ANQGSEA. The CDR3: CSVDRREGVGEQFF. The CDR3 DNA is TGCAGCGTTGATAGGCGGGAGGGCGTTGGTGAGCAGTTCTTC.

At least ten counts were recorded for this clonotype. This chain uses TRBV5-8 with TRBJ2-1; D unclear. CDR1 and CDR2 from the germline V gene are SGHTS and YDEGEE. V was cut by 4 bases and J by 9 bases, with 20 bases left in between. The CDR3 length is 15 residues. The CDR3 DNA sequence: TGTGCCAGCAGCCAAAAATGGACGACAAGTAGTGAGCAGTTCTTC. This translates into CASSQKWTTSSEQFF.

The chain couples TRBV5-1 to TRBJ2-5; perhaps TRBD2 as D (8 bases). Germline-derived CDR1 and CDR2 are SGHRS and YFSETQ. V dropped 3 bases and J dropped 5 bases, with 23 bases sitting between them. The CDR3 has 17 amino acids. The CDR3 bases are TGCGCCAGCAGCTCCCGTACACAGGGGCGCGGGGGGGAGACCCAGTACTTC. It is translated as CASSSRTQGRGGETQYF.

This clonotype has just one count. This could be a read error, since a much larger clone is one nucleotide away. Because the CDR3 is missing its conserved closing phenylalanine or tryptophan, this is likely a read error. The V gene is TRBV4-2, the J gene TRBJ2-7; the match to TRBD2 covers 7 bases. CDR3 length: 15 amino acids. V was clipped by 4 bases and J by 2 bases; unmatched bases: 8. In germline, CDR1 is LGHNA, CDR2 YNFKEQ. The CDR3 reads CASSRELLAAYEQYC. CDR3 nucleotide sequence: TGTGCCAGCAGCCGAGAGCTTCTAGCGGCCTACGAGCAGTACTGC.

This clonotype was picked up a small number of times. This clone may be a read error of a much larger clone one base away. The J gene is TRBJ1-1, the V gene TRBV7-9; 10 nucleotides match TRBD1. Looked up from germline, CDR1 is SEHNR and CDR2 is FQNEAQ (reference sequence). V dropped 5 bases and J dropped 10; count of bases not matched to a gene: 13. The CDR3 spans 15 residues. CDR3 bases: TGTGCCAGCAGCCTATGGACAGGGGGAGGGCCTGGAGCTTTCTTT. It yields the protein CASSLWTGGGPGAFF.

This clonotype was observed a few times. V usage is TRBV11-2 and J usage is TRBJ2-3; D remains unclear. The CDR3 sequence is 15 residues long. Trimming stripped 4 bases from V and 1 base from J, with 12 bases between. Germline V gives CDR1 SGHAT, CDR2 FQNNGV. The DNA for the CDR3 is TGTGCCAGCAGCTCGATGGCAGTGCGCACAGATACGCAGTATTTT. Translating it yields CASSSMAVRTDTQYF.

This clonotype was seen a few times. The chain recombines TRBV9 with TRBJ2-7; TRBD2 matches 12 bases. J lost 3 bases, V lost 3 bases, and 4 bases had no gene match. CDR1 is SGDLS and CDR2 is YYNGEE in the germline V gene. CDR3 length: 15 residues. The CDR3 bases are TGTGCCAGCAGCGCTGGACTAGCGGGAAGCTACGAGCAGTACTTC. This codes for CASSAGLAGSYEQYF.

A note on this clonotype: Because it lacks the conserved phenylalanine or tryptophan at the end, this CDR3 is likely a read error. The gene calls are TRBV6-5 and TRBJ1-1, with D hard to call. The CDR3 sequence is 12 residues long. Germline V lookup: CDR1 MNHEY, CDR2 SVGAGI. The CDR3 sequence: CASSPLGIEAFL. The CDR3 DNA is TGCGCCAGCAGTCCTCTCGGGATCGAAGCTTTCCTT.

Note on this clonotype: A much larger clone differs by one base, so this may be a read error. V gene TRBV6-6 combines with J gene TRBJ2-2; D perhaps matches TRBD2 (5 bases). The CDR3 has 15 residues. Germline CDR1 reads MNHNY; CDR2 reads SVGAGI (reference sequence). The CDR3 protein is CASKYTGENTGKLFF. In nucleotides, the CDR3 is TGTGCCAGCAAGTACACCGGAGAGAACACCGGGAAGCTGTTTTTT.

This clonotype was found many times. V gene TRBV19 combines with J gene TRBJ2-6, with 7 bases lining up with TRBD1. Germline-derived CDR1 and CDR2 are LNHDA and SQIVND (reference sequence). This CDR3 comprises 16 residues. J was trimmed by 15 bases and V by 6 bases; bases with no gene match: 20. The CDR3 sequence: CASRSRTTGKFNDLTF. CDR3 in DNA: TGTGCCAGTAGGTCCCGGACGACAGGGAAGTTTAATGACCTGACTTTC.

This clonotype was seen many times. The V call is TRBV12-3 or TRBV12-4, the J call TRBJ2-1, with TRBD1 matching over 9 bases. CDR3 length: 15 amino acids. The V segment lost 7 bases and the J segment 3 bases; nucleotides outside the gene matches: 7. The CDR3 spells CASTATGGFYNEQFF. Written as DNA, the CDR3 is TGTGCCAGCACCGCGACAGGGGGATTCTACAATGAGCAGTTCTTC.

This clonotype was counted ten times or more. This chain connects TRBV29-1 to TRBJ1-1; 7 bases align to TRBD1. Looked up from germline, CDR1 is SQVTM and CDR2 is ANQGSEA. J gave up 0 bases and V 6 bases, and 4 bases lay outside the gene matches. The CDR3 spans 13 residues. The CDR3, as DNA: TGCAGCGTCCACAGGGGATTGAACACTGAAGCTTTCTTT. Protein product: CSVHRGLNTEAFF.

This clonotype was counted many times. The rearrangement links TRBV4-1 to TRBJ2-6; D might be TRBD1 or TRBD2, each matching 5 bases. The germline V gene has CDR1 MGHRA and CDR2 YSYEKL. The CDR3 totals 16 residues. V shed 4 bases and J shed 3 bases, with 13 bases lying between them. The CDR3 loop reads CASSPPWGRGANVLTF. The CDR3 nucleotides are TGCGCCAGCAGCCCTCCTTGGGGACGTGGGGCCAACGTCCTGACTTTC.

This clonotype was seen repeatedly, ten times or more. V is TRBV12-3 or TRBV12-4 and J is TRBJ1-1, with 7 bases that match TRBD1. V dropped 6 bases and J dropped 7; count of bases not matched to a gene: 11. The CDR3 has 14 amino acids. CDR3 bases: TGTGCCAGCAGACAGGCCGGGACAGAAAGTGAAGCTTTCTTT. Translating it yields CASRQAGTESEAFF.

There are many counts of this clonotype. This rearrangement joins TRBV5-1 to TRBJ2-7, with D hard to call. The CDR3 spans 13 residues. Looked up from germline, CDR1 is SGHRS and CDR2 is YFSETQ. V gave up 5 bases and J gave up 1 base, with 10 bases separating them. The CDR3 DNA follows: TGCGCCAGCAGGACGGACGGGTCCTACGAGCAGTACTTC. Amino acid sequence: CASRTDGSYEQYF.

The table lists this clonotype with many counts. This chain joins TRBV5-1 and TRBJ2-7, with TRBD1 matching over 10 bases. Germline CDR1 and CDR2: SGHRS and YFSETQ. J gave up 5 bases and V 4 bases, and 6 bases lay outside the gene matches. The CDR3 has 14 amino acids. CDR3 sequence: CASSPRDRGHEQYF. The DNA of the CDR3 is TGCGCCAGCAGCCCCCGGGACAGGGGTCACGAGCAGTACTTC.

Details on this clonotype: This sequence is one base from a far larger clone and is likely a read error. This chain uses TRBV6-2 or TRBV6-3 with TRBJ2-1; 8 nucleotides match TRBD2. The germline gives CDR1 MNHEY, CDR2 SVGEGT. There are 16 residues in the CDR3. Trimming removed 5 bases from V and 3 bases from J; junction bases left unmatched: 9. This CDR3 is CASSPRGGPYYNEQFF. CDR3 sequence (DNA): TGTGCCAGCAGTCCCCGGGGGGGACCCTACTACAATGAGCAGTTCTTC.

This clonotype appeared many times. V usage is TRBV20-1 and J usage is TRBJ2-5, with TRBD2 as a possible D gene (5 bases). CDR1 DFQATT and CDR2 SNEGSKA come from the germline V gene (reference sequence). CDR3 length: 13 residues. With 5 bases removed from V and 0 bases from J, the gap between germline ends came to 10 bases. Here the CDR3 reads CSAPSGNQETQYF. The CDR3 DNA reads as TGCAGTGCTCCAAGCGGAAACCAAGAGACCCAGTACTTC.

With respect to this clonotype: This may come from a read error, since a much larger clone is one base off. J is TRBJ2-5 and V is TRBV5-6, with D perhaps given as TRBD1 or TRBD2 (5 bases each). This CDR3 is 16 amino acids long. Germline V lookup: CDR1 SGHDT, CDR2 YYEEEE. The CDR3 region has the DNA TGTGCCGGCAGCTTGGGGACCCCGGCGGACCAAGAGACCCAGTACTTC. It translates to CAGSLGTPADQETQYF.